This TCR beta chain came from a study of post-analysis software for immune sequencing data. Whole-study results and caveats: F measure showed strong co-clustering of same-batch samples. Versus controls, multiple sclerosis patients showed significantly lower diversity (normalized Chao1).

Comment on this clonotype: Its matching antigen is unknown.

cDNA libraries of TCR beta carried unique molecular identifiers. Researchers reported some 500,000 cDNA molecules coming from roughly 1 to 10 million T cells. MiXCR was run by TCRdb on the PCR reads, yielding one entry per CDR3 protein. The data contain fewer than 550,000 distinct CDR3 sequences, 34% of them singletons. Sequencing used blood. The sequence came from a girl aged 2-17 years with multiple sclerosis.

The CDR3 reads CASIPKQGFYNEQFF. The CDR3 DNA follows: TGTGCCAGCATTCCCAAACAGGGTTTCTACAATGAGCAGTTCTTC. This sequence joins TRBV6-2 or TRBV6-3 and TRBJ2-1, with D possibly TRBD1 on 6 matching bases. The V gene lost 7 bases and the J gene lost 3 bases, with 16 bases spanning the gap. The CDR3 loop spans 15 amino acids. Germline CDR1 MNHEY, CDR2 SVGEGT.